One sample yielded the 23 T cell receptor beta chains listed below, sequenced in a study of regulatory T cells in long-lasting Graves disease. HTBI primers from iRepertoire and Arm-PCR of CDR3 regions yielded the TCR beta libraries. TCRdb re-called the multiplex PCR reads with MiXCR, one entry per CDR3 protein. The top ten hold 40% to 50% of the sample, which has approximately 690,000 distinct CDR3 sequences, 25% to 35% seen once. Time point specified: persistent/refractory GD, antithyroid drugs over 5 years with positive TRAb. PBMCs were the source of the RNA used for TCR sequencing. The specimen comprised peripheral blood mononuclear cells (PBMCs), sampled when the disease was refractory, from a patient treated with antithyroid drugs. These receptors were obtained from a female donor with Graves disease.

The V call is TRBV11-2, the J call TRBJ1-6, with TRBD1 matching over 8 bases. The CDR3 extends over 16 amino acids. CDR1 and CDR2 from the germline V gene are SGHAT and FQNNGV. Trimming cost V 5 bases and J 1 base; bases outside gene matches: 4. The CDR3 region is CASSHRQGSYNSPLHF. The CDR3 DNA reads TGTGCCAGCAGCCATAGACAGGGGTCCTATAATTCACCCCTCCACTTT.

The chain combines TRBV12-3 or TRBV12-4 with TRBJ2-7; 8 nucleotides agree with TRBD2. This CDR3 spans 14 amino acids. V dropped 7 bases and J dropped 4; count of bases not matched to a gene: 9. The CDR3 sequence is CASTPGGAIYEQYF. The CDR3 DNA follows: TGTGCCAGCACCCCCGGGGGGGCTATTTACGAGCAGTACTTC.

The rearrangement links TRBV7-9 to TRBJ2-5; D is perhaps TRBD1 (6 bases). V shed 2 bases and J shed 3 bases, with 10 bases lying between them. Germline V lookup: CDR1 SEHNR, CDR2 FQNEAQ (reference sequence). The CDR3 runs 14 residues. The CDR3 loop reads CASSLSGAEETQYF. In DNA, the CDR3 is TGTGCCAGCAGCTTATCAGGGGCAGAAGAGACCCAGTACTTC.

The chain has TRBV28 and TRBJ2-7, with 13 bases that match TRBD2. The CDR3 length is 16 residues. Germline CDR1 reads MDHEN; CDR2 reads SYDVKM. V shed 8 bases and J 2 bases; nucleotides not matched to a gene: 9. As DNA, the CDR3 is TGTGCCAGCTCACCACAGGGGACTAGCGGGACCTACGAGCAGTACTTC. Its translation is CASSPQGTSGTYEQYF.

The genes are TRBV2 and TRBJ1-5; tentative D call: TRBD1 (5 bases). The CDR3 consists of 13 residues. CDR1 and CDR2 (germline): SNHLY, FYNNEI. V was pared by 1 base and J by 4 bases, with 5 bases between. CDR3 nucleotides: TGTGCCAGCAGTGAAGACAGGAATCAGCCCCAGCATTTT. Protein sequence: CASSEDRNQPQHF.

This clonotype was observed a handful of times. The gene calls are TRBV6-2 or TRBV6-3 and TRBJ2-5, with 7 nucleotides matching TRBD2. V lost 2 bases and J lost 5; bases outside the gene matches: 8. CDR1 and CDR2 from the germline V gene are MNHEY and SVGEGT. The CDR3 consists of 15 residues. CDR3 sequence (DNA): TGTGCCAGCAGTTACCGGGGGGTGTCGGGGGAGACCCAGTACTTC. It codes for CASSYRGVSGETQYF.

V gene TRBV2 combines with J gene TRBJ2-4; possibly TRBD1 for D (6 bases). CDR1 is SNHLY and CDR2 is FYNNEI in the germline V gene. The CDR3 covers 14 residues. Trimming took off 5 bases at V and 6 bases at J, with 14 bases between the two ends. The CDR3 here is CASSLNRGGNIQYF. The CDR3 DNA sequence: TGTGCCAGCAGTCTAAATCGAGGGGGAAACATTCAGTACTTC.

This clonotype was seen repeatedly, ten times or more. This rearrangement joins TRBV27 to TRBJ1-5; D is possibly TRBD1 (5 bases). The CDR3 contains 14 residues. Germline V gives CDR1 MNHEY, CDR2 SMNVEV (reference sequence). The germline V and J ends were trimmed by 2 bases and 3 bases, with 8 bases remaining between them. Here the CDR3 DNA reads TGTGCCAGCAGTTTACAAGGGGACAATCAGCCCCAGCATTTT. Amino acid sequence: CASSLQGDNQPQHF.

This clonotype was seen more than once but under ten times. The chain joins TRBV25-1 to TRBJ2-5; 11 bases fit TRBD2. CDR1 and CDR2 (germline): MGHDK, SYGVNS. V trimming: 4 bases; J trimming: 2 bases; junction bases outside the gene matches: 12. This CDR3 has 18 amino acids. In DNA, the CDR3 is TGTGCCAGCAGTGGGCGGGCTAGCGGGAGGCGGACACAAGAGACCCAGTACTTC. Encoded protein: CASSGRASGRRTQETQYF.

DNA for the CDR3: TGTGCCAGCAGCGTAGCGGGAGGTGGGCAAGAGACCCAGTACTTC. It translates to CASSVAGGGQETQYF. The chain joins TRBV12-3 or TRBV12-4 to TRBJ2-5; 10 bases map to TRBD2. The CDR3 contains 15 residues. V lost 6 bases and J lost 2; bases outside the gene matches: 6.

The chain recombines TRBV18 with TRBJ1-1, with 9 nucleotides matching TRBD1. Germline CDR1 is KGHSH and CDR2 is LQKENI. The CDR3 loop spans 15 amino acids. Germline trimming cut 2 bases from V and 5 bases from J; bases unmatched to any gene: 6. The CDR3 nucleotides read TGTGCCAGCTCACCAGCACAGGGGGCGCGGACTGAAGCTTTCTTT. It is translated as CASSPAQGARTEAFF. Full variable domain (missing parts from reference TRBV18 and TRBJ1-1): NAGVMQNPRHLVRRRGQEARLRCSPMKGHSHVYWYRQLPEEGLKFMVYLQKENIIDESGMPKERFSAEFPKEGPSILRIQQVVRGDSAAYFCASSPAQGARTEAFFGQGTRLTVV.

As for this clonotype: A read error may account for a junction end that differs from germline. The CDR3 reads CSARWASQEAQYF. The CDR3 DNA is TGCAGTGCTAGATGGGCCAGTCAAGAGGCCCAGTACTTC. The chain is built from TRBV20-1 and TRBJ2-5; no definite D call. The CDR3 has 13 residues. Germline CDR1 is DFQATT and CDR2 is SNEGSKA (reference sequence).

The genes are TRBV2 and TRBJ1-5; 8 bases map to TRBD1. The CDR3 extends over 16 amino acids. The V segment lost 1 base and the J segment 3 bases; nucleotides outside the gene matches: 5. Germline values: CDR1 SNHLY, CDR2 FYNNEI. The CDR3 loop is CASSEVGQGLNQPQHF. The CDR3 nucleotides read TGTGCCAGCAGTGAAGTAGGACAGGGACTCAATCAGCCCCAGCATTTT.

The chain couples TRBV4-1 to TRBJ1-2; D is undetermined. V lost 1 base to trimming and J lost 7 bases, with 16 bases between them. Germline values: CDR1 MGHRA, CDR2 YSYEKL. The length of the CDR3 is 15 residues. The DNA of the CDR3 is TGCGCCAGCAGCCAAGGAGCTGGCTTTTTTGTTGGCTACACCTTC. Encoded protein: CASSQGAGFFVGYTF.

V usage is TRBV28 and J usage is TRBJ1-1; D not certain. The CDR3 runs to 13 residues. In germline, CDR1 is MDHEN, CDR2 SYDVKM. V was trimmed by 2 bases and J by 8 bases, leaving 12 bases between them. CDR3 loop: CASSLRTAREAFF. The CDR3, as DNA: TGTGCCAGCAGTTTACGGACGGCTAGAGAAGCTTTCTTT.

This rearrangement joins TRBV20-1 to TRBJ1-5; D perhaps matches TRBD1 (6 bases). The V and J ends lost 6 bases and 0 bases respectively, with 15 bases between them. This CDR3 contains 15 residues. The V gene's germline CDR1 is DFQATT and CDR2 SNEGSKA (reference sequence). In DNA, the CDR3 is TGCAGTGCGACAACAGGGATCTATAGCAATCAGCCCCAGCATTTT. Its protein is CSATTGIYSNQPQHF.

This clonotype occurred many times. The chain links TRBV28 to TRBJ1-2; no clear D. The CDR3 is 12 residues long. Between the trimmed V and J ends, which lost 6 bases and 4 bases, there was a span of 9 bases. Germline CDR1 is MDHEN and CDR2 is SYDVKM. CDR3 sequence (DNA): TGTGCCAGCAGACCCCCAGGCTATGGCTACACCTTC. It is translated as CASRPPGYGYTF.

The chain uses TRBV19 and TRBJ1-1; D remains unclear. Trimming took off 6 bases at V and 3 bases at J, with 8 bases between the two ends. The germline CDR1 and CDR2 sequences are LNHDA and SQIVND (reference sequence). This CDR3 region has 12 residues. For the CDR3, the DNA is TGTGCCAGTAGGCGGGAATACACTGAAGCTTTCTTT. Protein: CASRREYTEAFF.

Remarks on this clonotype: Just one base apart from a much larger clone, this may be a read error. The chain couples TRBV24-1 to TRBJ1-5, with a possible D match to TRBD1 (5 bases). V dropped 5 bases and J dropped 6 bases, with 13 bases sitting between them. The CDR3 has 14 residues. CDR1 and CDR2 from the germline V gene are KGHDR and SFDVKD. CDR3 DNA: TGTGCCACCAGTGGACAGAATCCGGCTCAGCCCCAGCATTTT. Translating it yields CATSGQNPAQPQHF.

The V gene is TRBV30, the J gene TRBJ1-1; perhaps TRBD1 as D (6 bases). Germline CDR1 and CDR2: GTSNPN and SVGIG (reference sequence). This CDR3 has 15 residues. V gave up 4 bases and J gave up 0 bases, with 15 bases separating them. CDR3 region: CAWTRQVPMNTEAFF. CDR3 coding DNA: TGTGCCTGGACTCGACAGGTTCCTATGAACACTGAAGCTTTCTTT.

There are many counts of this clonotype. This chain connects TRBV10-3 to TRBJ2-5; no definite D call. Looked up from germline, CDR1 is ENHRY and CDR2 is SYGVKD. The CDR3 covers 13 residues. V lost 4 bases and J lost 2, with 8 bases in between. For the CDR3, the DNA is TGTGCCATCAGTGGCACAGTACAAGAGACCCAGTACTTC. Its protein product is CAISGTVQETQYF.

The genes are TRBV3-1 and TRBJ2-4; D possibly corresponds to TRBD1 (6 bases). Trimming pared 5 bases from V and 0 bases from J, leaving 14 bases between. Germline V CDR1 and CDR2: LGHDT, YNNKEL (reference sequence). CDR3 length: 16 amino acids. For the CDR3, the DNA is TGTGCCAGCAGCGCACAGGGCGCGCTAGCCAAAAACATTCAGTACTTC. Translation gives CASSAQGALAKNIQYF.

This clonotype was seen only a few times. The chain is built from TRBV5-1 and TRBJ2-3, with D unclear. V was cut by 0 bases and J by 2 bases, with 10 bases left in between. The CDR3 contains 15 residues. Germline V gives CDR1 SGHRS, CDR2 YFSETQ. CDR3 protein: CASSLVDPATDTQYF. DNA of the CDR3: TGCGCCAGCAGCTTGGTGGACCCAGCCACAGATACGCAGTATTTT.